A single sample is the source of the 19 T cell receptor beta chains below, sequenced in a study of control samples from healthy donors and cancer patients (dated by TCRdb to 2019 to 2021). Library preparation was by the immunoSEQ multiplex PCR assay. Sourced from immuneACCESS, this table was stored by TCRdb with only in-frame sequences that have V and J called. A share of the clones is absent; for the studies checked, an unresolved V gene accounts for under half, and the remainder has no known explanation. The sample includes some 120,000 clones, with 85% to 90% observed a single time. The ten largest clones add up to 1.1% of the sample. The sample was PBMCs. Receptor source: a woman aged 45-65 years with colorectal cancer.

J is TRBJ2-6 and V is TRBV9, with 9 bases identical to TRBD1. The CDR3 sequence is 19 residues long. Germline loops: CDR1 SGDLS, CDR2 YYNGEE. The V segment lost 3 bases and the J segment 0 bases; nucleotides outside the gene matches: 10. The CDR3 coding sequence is TGTGCCAGCAGCGCACGACCCGGGACAGGGAACTCTGGGGCCAACGTCCTGACTTTC. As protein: CASSARPGTGNSGANVLTF.

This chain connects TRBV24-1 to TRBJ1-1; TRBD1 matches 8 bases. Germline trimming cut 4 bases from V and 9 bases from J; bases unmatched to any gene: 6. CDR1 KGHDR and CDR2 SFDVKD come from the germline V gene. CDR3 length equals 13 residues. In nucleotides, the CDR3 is TGTGCCACCAGTGAAGGGACAGGTCATCAAGCTTTCTTT. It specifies CATSEGTGHQAFF.

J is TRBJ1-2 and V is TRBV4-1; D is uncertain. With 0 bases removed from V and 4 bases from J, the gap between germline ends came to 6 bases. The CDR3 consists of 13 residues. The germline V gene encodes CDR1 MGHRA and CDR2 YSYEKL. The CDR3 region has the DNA TGCGCCAGCAGCCAAGATCATAGCTATGGCTACACCTTC. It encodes CASSQDHSYGYTF.

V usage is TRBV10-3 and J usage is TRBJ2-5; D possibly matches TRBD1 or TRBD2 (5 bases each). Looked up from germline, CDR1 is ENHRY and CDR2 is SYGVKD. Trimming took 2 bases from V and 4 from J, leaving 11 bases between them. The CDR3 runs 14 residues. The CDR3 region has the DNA TGTGCCATCAGTGAGCTAGGGGCGGGAGAGACCCAGTACTTC. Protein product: CAISELGAGETQYF.

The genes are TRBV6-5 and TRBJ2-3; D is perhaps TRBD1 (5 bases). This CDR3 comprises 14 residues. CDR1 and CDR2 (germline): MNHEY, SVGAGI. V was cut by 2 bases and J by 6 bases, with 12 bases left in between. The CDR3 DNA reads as TGTGCCAGCAGTTACGGTCAGGGAAGGGATACGCAGTATTTT. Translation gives CASSYGQGRDTQYF.

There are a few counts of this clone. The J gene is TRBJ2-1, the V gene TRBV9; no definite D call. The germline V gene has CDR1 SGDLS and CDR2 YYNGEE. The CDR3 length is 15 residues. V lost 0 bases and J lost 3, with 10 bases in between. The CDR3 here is CASSVDLRGYNEQFF. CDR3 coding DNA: TGTGCCAGCAGCGTAGACCTTCGCGGCTACAATGAGCAGTTCTTC.

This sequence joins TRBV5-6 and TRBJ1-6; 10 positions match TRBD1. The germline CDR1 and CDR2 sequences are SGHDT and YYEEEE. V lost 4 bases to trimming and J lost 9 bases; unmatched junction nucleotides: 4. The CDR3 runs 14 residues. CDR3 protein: CASSTRDRGSPLHF. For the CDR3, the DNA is TGTGCCAGCAGCACCCGGGACAGGGGTTCACCCCTCCACTTT.

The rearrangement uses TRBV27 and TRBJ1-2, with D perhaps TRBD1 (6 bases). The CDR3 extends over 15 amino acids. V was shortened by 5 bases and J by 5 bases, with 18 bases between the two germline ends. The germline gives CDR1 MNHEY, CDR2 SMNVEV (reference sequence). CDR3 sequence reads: CASSPHQDRTYGYTF. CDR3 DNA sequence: TGTGCCAGCAGTCCACACCAAGACAGGACTTATGGCTACACCTTC.

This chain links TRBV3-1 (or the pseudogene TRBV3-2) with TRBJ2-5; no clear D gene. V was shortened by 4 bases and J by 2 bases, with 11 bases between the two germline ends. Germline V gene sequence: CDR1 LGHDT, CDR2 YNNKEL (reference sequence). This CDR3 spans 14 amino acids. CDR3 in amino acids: CASSPPREQETQYF. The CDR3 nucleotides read TGTGCCAGCAGCCCCCCCCGAGAGCAAGAGACCCAGTACTTC.

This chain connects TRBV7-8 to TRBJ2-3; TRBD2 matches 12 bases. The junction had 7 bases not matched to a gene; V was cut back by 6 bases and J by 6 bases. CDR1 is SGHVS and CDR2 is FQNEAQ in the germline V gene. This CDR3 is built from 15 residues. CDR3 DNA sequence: TGTGCCAGCAGGCGACTAGCGGGGGAGTCGGATACGCAGTATTTT. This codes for CASRRLAGESDTQYF. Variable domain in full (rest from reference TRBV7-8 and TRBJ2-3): GAGVSQSPRYKVAKRGQDVALRCDPISGHVSLFWYQQALGQGPEFLTYFQNEAQLDKSGLPSDRFFAERPEGSVSTLKIQRTQQEDSAVYLCASRRLAGESDTQYFGPGTRLTVL.

DNA of the CDR3: TGCGCCAGCAGCACACGACTAGCGGGAATGAATAAGGATGAGCAGTTCTTC. Encoded protein: CASSTRLAGMNKDEQFF. V gene TRBV4-1 combines with J gene TRBJ2-1; 11 bases align to TRBD2. This CDR3 spans 17 amino acids. CDR1 and CDR2 from the germline V gene are MGHRA and YSYEKL. The V segment lost 5 bases and the J segment 8 bases; nucleotides outside the gene matches: 14.

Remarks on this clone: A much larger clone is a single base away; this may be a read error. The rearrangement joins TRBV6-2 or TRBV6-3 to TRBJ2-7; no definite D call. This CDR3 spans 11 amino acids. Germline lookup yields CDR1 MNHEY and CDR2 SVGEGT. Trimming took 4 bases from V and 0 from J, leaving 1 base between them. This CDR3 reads CASSFSYEQYF. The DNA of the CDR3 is TGTGCCAGCAGTTTCTCCTACGAGCAGTACTTC.

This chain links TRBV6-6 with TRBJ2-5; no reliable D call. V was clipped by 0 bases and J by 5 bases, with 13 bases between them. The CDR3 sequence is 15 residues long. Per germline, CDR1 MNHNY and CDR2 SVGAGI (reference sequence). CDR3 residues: CASSYSSLGGETQYF. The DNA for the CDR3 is TGTGCCAGCAGTTACTCGAGTCTGGGTGGGGAGACCCAGTACTTC.

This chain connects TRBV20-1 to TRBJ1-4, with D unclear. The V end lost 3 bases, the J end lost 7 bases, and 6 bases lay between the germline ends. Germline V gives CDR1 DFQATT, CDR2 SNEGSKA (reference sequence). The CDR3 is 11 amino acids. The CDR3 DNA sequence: TGCAGTGCTAGCTCCGGTGAAAAACTGTTTTTT. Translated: CSASSGEKLFF.

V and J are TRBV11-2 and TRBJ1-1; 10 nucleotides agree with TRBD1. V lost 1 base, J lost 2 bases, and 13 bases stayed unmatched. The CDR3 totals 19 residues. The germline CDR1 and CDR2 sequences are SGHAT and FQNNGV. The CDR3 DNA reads TGTGCCAGCAGCTTAGTGGGACAGGGGATGGGTTTTTTCAACACTGAAGCTTTCTTT. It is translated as CASSLVGQGMGFFNTEAFF.

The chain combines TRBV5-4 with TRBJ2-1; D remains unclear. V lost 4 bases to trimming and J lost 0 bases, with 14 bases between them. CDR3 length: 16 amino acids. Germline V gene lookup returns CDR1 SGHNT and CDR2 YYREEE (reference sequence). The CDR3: CASSTRPLSSYNEQFF. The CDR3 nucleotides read TGTGCCAGCAGCACCCGACCCCTCAGCTCCTACAATGAGCAGTTCTTC.

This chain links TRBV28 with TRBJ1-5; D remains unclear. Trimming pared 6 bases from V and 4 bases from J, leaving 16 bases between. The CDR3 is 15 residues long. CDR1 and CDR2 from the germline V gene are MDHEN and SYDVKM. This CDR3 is CASSSGGSKNQPQHF. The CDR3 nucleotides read TGTGCCAGCAGCTCAGGTGGCTCCAAAAATCAGCCCCAGCATTTT.

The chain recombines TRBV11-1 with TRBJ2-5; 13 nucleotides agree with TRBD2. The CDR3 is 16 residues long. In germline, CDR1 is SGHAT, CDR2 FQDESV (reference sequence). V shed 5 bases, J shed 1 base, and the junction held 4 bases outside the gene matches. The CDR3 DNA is TGTGCCAGCAGCCCTAGACTAGCGGGGGGCCAAGAGACCCAGTACTTC. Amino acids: CASSPRLAGGQETQYF.

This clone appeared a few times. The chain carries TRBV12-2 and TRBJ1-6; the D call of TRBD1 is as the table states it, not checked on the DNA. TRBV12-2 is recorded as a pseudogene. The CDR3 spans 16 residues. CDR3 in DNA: TGTGCAAGTCGCTATGGGGACACAGACATCTTCATTCCCCTCCACTTT. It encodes CASRYGDTDIFIPLHF.